This T cell receptor beta chain appears in the sequencing data of a study of CD8+ T cells in alopecia areata. As for this clone: Its antigen is undetermined.

Whole-study results and caveats: Many expanded lesional clones stayed in scalp and blood while on tofacitinib.

The sample's treatment: oral pan-JAK inhibitor, 5-10 mg twice daily. In each case, RNA was isolated and then reverse transcribed into cDNA as the sequencing template. TCRdb's table, derived via immunoSEQ multiplex PCR, lists solely in-frame clones and lacks some. This repertoire shows 250,000 to 350,000 clones, 45% to 70% found once; its top ten account for more than 0.85%. The CDR3 sequence is 13 residues long. Trimming removed 0 bases at V and 0 bases at J, with 6 bases between. The germline gives CDR1 GTSNPN, CDR2 SVGIG (reference sequence). The source material was CD4+ T cells sorted from blood, sampled at week 52, from a patient treated with tofacitinib. The rearrangement uses TRBV30 and TRBJ2-7; no clear D. This TCR came from a human donor with alopecia areata. CDR3 protein: CAWSVGISYEQYF. CDR3 bases: TGTGCCTGGAGTGTAGGAATCTCCTACGAGCAGTACTTC.